Following are 15 T cell receptor beta chains from one sample sequenced in a study of preoperative IRX-2 immunotherapy in early breast cancer. Sequenced by immunoSEQ multiplex PCR; TCRdb stores in-frame clones only, minus some. Of under 50,000 clones in the sample, 82% were seen once. Regarding treatment: preoperative locoregional IRX-2 cytokine immunotherapy. The starting material was lymph node tissue, obtained after IRX-2 immunotherapy. These receptors were taken from a human donor with breast cancer.

Here the CDR3 DNA reads TGTGCCAGCTCACCAAGGAGGGACGAGACCCAGTACTTC. Its protein is CASSPRRDETQYF. The chain joins TRBV18 to TRBJ2-5; perhaps TRBD2 as D (6 bases). CDR1 is KGHSH and CDR2 is LQKENI in the germline V gene. The CDR3 is 13 amino acids. V lost 2 bases and J lost 5, with 9 bases in between.

The J gene is TRBJ1-4, the V gene TRBV28; D possibly corresponds to TRBD1 (5 bases). The germline CDR1 and CDR2 sequences are MDHEN and SYDVKM. The CDR3 is made up of 13 amino acids. V lost 8 bases and J lost 4, with 11 bases in between. The CDR3 sequence is CASRGRVNEKLFF. CDR3 in DNA: TGTGCCAGCCGGGGACGGGTTAATGAAAAACTGTTTTTT. The full variable domain, in which reference TRBV28 and TRBJ1-4 provide the parts outside the CDR3, is DVKVTQSSRYLVKRTGEKVFLECVQDMDHENMFWYRQDPGLGLRLIYFSYDVKMKEKGDIPEGYSVSREKKERFSLILESASTNQTSMYLCASRGRVNEKLFFGSGTQLSVL.

The chain recombines TRBV4-1 with TRBJ2-2, with TRBD2 matching over 8 bases. The CDR3 runs to 17 residues. Germline CDR1 is MGHRA and CDR2 is YSYEKL. The trim removed 6 bases at V and 2 bases at J, leaving 11 bases unmatched. CDR3 amino acids: CASRPTSAKANTGELFF. The CDR3, as DNA: TGCGCCAGCAGACCGACTAGCGCGAAGGCAAACACCGGGGAGCTGTTTTTT.

CDR3 nucleotide sequence: TGTGCCAGCACCCTGACAGGGGCAGATACGCAGTATTTT. This codes for CASTLTGADTQYF. The chain carries TRBV28 and TRBJ2-3; TRBD1 matches at 8 bases. Trimming removed 7 bases from V and 4 bases from J; junction bases left unmatched: 4. Per germline, CDR1 MDHEN and CDR2 SYDVKM. The CDR3 is made up of 13 amino acids. The whole variable domain, remainder taken from reference TRBV28 and TRBJ2-3, is DVKVTQSSRYLVKRTGEKVFLECVQDMDHENMFWYRQDPGLGLRLIYFSYDVKMKEKGDIPEGYSVSREKKERFSLILESASTNQTSMYLCASTLTGADTQYFGPGTRLTVL.

The chain uses TRBV7-6 and TRBJ1-4, with a tentative D call TRBD1 (5 bases). V lost 5 bases to trimming and J lost 0 bases, with 16 bases between them. Per germline, CDR1 SGHVS and CDR2 FNYEAQ. This CDR3 comprises 17 residues. The CDR3 here is CASSSLRGDATNEKLFF. Written as DNA, the CDR3 is TGTGCCAGCAGCAGCTTGCGGGGGGATGCAACTAATGAAAAACTGTTTTTT.

The J gene is TRBJ1-4, the V gene TRBV18; possibly TRBD1 for D (5 bases). Per the germline V gene, CDR1 is KGHSH and CDR2 is LQKENI. Deletions cut 6 bases from V and 8 bases from J, with 22 bases between. The CDR3 contains 16 residues. CDR3 residues: CASSFTGGRSLEKLFF. CDR3 DNA: TGTGCCAGCTCCTTCACGGGGGGACGATCCCTCGAAAAACTGTTTTTT.

The chain carries TRBV5-1 and TRBJ1-2, with a weak D call TRBD1 (6 bases). V shed 0 bases and J shed 2 bases, with 8 bases lying between them. The CDR3 runs to 14 residues. The germline CDR1 and CDR2 sequences are SGHRS and YFSETQ. Here the CDR3 reads CASSLADRNYGYTF. In DNA form, the CDR3 reads TGCGCCAGCAGCTTGGCAGACAGGAACTATGGCTACACCTTC.

The J gene is TRBJ1-2, the V gene TRBV29-1; D remains ambiguous. Germline V lookup: CDR1 SQVTM, CDR2 ANQGSEA. This CDR3 has 12 amino acids. Trimming removed 4 bases from V and 1 base from J, with 7 bases in between. CDR3 in amino acids: CSVGELNYGYTF. The CDR3 DNA reads as TGCAGCGTTGGAGAGCTTAACTATGGCTACACCTTC.

In nucleotides, the CDR3 is TGCGCCAGCTCCCCGGCCCCGGGGGTAAACACCGGGGAGCTGTTTTTT. This codes for CASSPAPGVNTGELFF. This sequence joins TRBV5-1 and TRBJ2-2, with a possible D match to TRBD2 (6 bases). The ends were cut back, 7 bases at V and 2 bases at J, with 18 bases in the middle. The CDR3 has 16 amino acids. From germline, CDR1 is SGHRS and CDR2 YFSETQ.

The chain joins TRBV11-3 to TRBJ2-2; D is perhaps TRBD1 or TRBD2 (5 bases each). Germline loops: CDR1 SGHNT, CDR2 YENEEA. The CDR3 is 15 residues long. The V gene lost 3 bases and the J gene lost 0 bases, with 8 bases spanning the gap. As DNA, the CDR3 is TGTGCCAGCAGCTTGGGACGGACGAACACCGGGGAGCTGTTTTTT. As protein: CASSLGRTNTGELFF.

The V call is TRBV19, the J call TRBJ2-3; 11 bases line up with TRBD1. Germline CDR1 LNHDA, CDR2 SQIVND (reference sequence). The CDR3 is 13 residues long. Trimming removed 4 bases from V and 11 bases from J; junction bases left unmatched: 5. The CDR3 DNA sequence: TGTGCCAGTAGTACCGGGACAGGGGGTGGGCAGTATTTT. This gives the protein CASSTGTGGGQYF.

The V call is TRBV11-3, the J call TRBJ1-6; D is ambiguous. CDR1 SGHNT and CDR2 YENEEA come from the germline V gene. V shed 0 bases and J shed 0 bases, with 6 bases lying between them. This CDR3 region has 16 residues. The chain's CDR3 is CASSLDVSSYNSPLHF. The CDR3 DNA reads TGTGCCAGCAGCTTAGATGTGAGCTCCTATAATTCACCCCTCCACTTT.

This sequence joins TRBV5-1 and TRBJ1-3; D is unclear. This CDR3 contains 17 residues. CDR1 and CDR2 from the germline V gene are SGHRS and YFSETQ. V was clipped by 0 bases and J by 0 bases, with 13 bases between them. CDR3 residues: CASSLAPGLSSGNTIYF. DNA for the CDR3: TGCGCCAGCAGCTTGGCTCCCGGACTCAGCTCTGGAAACACCATATATTTT.

This clone was counted only a few times. The chain recombines TRBV12-5 with TRBJ1-1, with a tentative D call TRBD1 (5 bases). Germline V gene data show CDR1 as LGHNT and CDR2 as FRNRAP. The CDR3 has 12 residues. The CDR3 region is CASKGTGTEAFF. The DNA for the CDR3 is TGTGCCAGCAAAGGGACGGGAACTGAAGCTTTCTTT.

Only a few counts were recorded for this clone. The chain links TRBV11-3 to TRBJ2-2; tentative D call: TRBD2 (6 bases). Germline CDR1 SGHNT, CDR2 YENEEA. The V gene lost 2 bases and the J gene lost 1 base, with 8 bases spanning the gap. The CDR3 extends over 15 amino acids. In DNA, the CDR3 is TGTGCCAGCAGCTTAACTAGCAGGAACACCGGGGAGCTGTTTTTT. Translation gives CASSLTSRNTGELFF.